Below, 25 T cell receptor beta chains from the same sample are listed, as sequenced in a study of cytomegalovirus exposure and HLA in healthy donors. PCR amplification relied on 60 Vbeta primers (plus 13 Jbeta primers). Generated by immunoSEQ multiplex PCR, the TCRdb table keeps only in-frame clones and is missing some. The sample consists of about 200,000 clones, about 83% of them appearing once. Sequencing input: PBMCs. The receptors stem from a girl aged 10 to 17 in good health and CMV-seronegative.

V gene TRBV5-1 combines with J gene TRBJ2-1, with a possible D match to TRBD2 (6 bases). The CDR3 runs to 15 residues. Trimming pared 0 bases from V and 0 bases from J, leaving 7 bases between. Germline CDR1 SGHRS, CDR2 YFSETQ. The CDR3 reads CASSLDGSSYNEQFF. CDR3 nucleotide sequence: TGCGCCAGCAGCTTGGACGGGAGCTCCTACAATGAGCAGTTCTTC.

The CDR3 loop reads CASSLADRVLDGYTF. CDR3 coding DNA: TGTGCCAGCAGCTTAGCAGACAGGGTGCTCGATGGCTACACCTTC. The rearrangement links TRBV7-2 to TRBJ1-2; 7 bases match TRBD1. Losses at the gene ends were 0 bases for V and 6 bases for J; bases not matched to a gene: 7. The CDR3 length is 15 residues. Per germline, CDR1 SGHTA and CDR2 FQGNSA.

The V and J genes are TRBV28 and TRBJ1-1; D gene uncertain. This CDR3 is built from 11 residues. Per the germline V gene, CDR1 is MDHEN and CDR2 is SYDVKM. The V end lost 7 bases, the J end lost 3 bases, and 6 bases lay between the germline ends. CDR3 residues: CASNSHTEAFF. The CDR3 coding sequence is TGTGCCAGCAACTCCCACACTGAAGCTTTCTTT.

The chain links TRBV25-1 to TRBJ2-1, with 7 bases matching TRBD1. CDR3 size: 15 residues. The ends lost 6 bases at V and 1 base at J; junction bases unmatched: 6. Germline V gives CDR1 MGHDK, CDR2 SYGVNS. This chain's CDR3 is CASRRTGTSYNEQFF. In DNA form, the CDR3 reads TGTGCCAGCAGAAGGACAGGAACTTCCTACAATGAGCAGTTCTTC. The entire variable domain, with the rest obtained from reference TRBV25-1 and TRBJ2-1, is as follows: EADIYQTPRYLVIGTGKKITLECSQTMGHDKMYWYQQDPGMELHLIHYSYGVNSTEKGDLSSESTVSRIRTEHFPLTLESARPSHTSQYLCASRRTGTSYNEQFFGPGTRLTVL.

This clone came up a few times. This chain joins TRBV10-3 and TRBJ2-1; D gene uncertain. The CDR3 runs 17 residues. V lost 0 bases and J lost 7, with 19 bases in between. Per germline, CDR1 ENHRY and CDR2 SYGVKD. The CDR3: CAISESAAATKRNEQFF. CDR3 sequence (DNA): TGTGCCATCAGTGAGTCCGCGGCAGCTACAAAGAGAAATGAGCAGTTCTTC.

This clone was recorded once. The chain is built from TRBV5-4 and TRBJ2-1; no clear D. The CDR3 runs to 11 residues. Germline CDR1 reads SGHNT; CDR2 reads YYREEE (reference sequence). Between the trimmed V and J ends, which lost 0 bases and 10 bases, there was a span of 5 bases. In DNA, the CDR3 is TGTGCCAGCAGCTTGGTGGGCGAGCAGTTCTTC. Translation: CASSLVGEQFF. The whole variable domain, filled in from reference TRBV5-4 and TRBJ2-1, reads ETGVTQSPTHLIKTRGQQVTLRCSSQSGHNTVSWYQQALGQGPQFIFQYYREEENGRGNFPPRFSGLQFPNYSSELNVNALELDDSALYLCASSLVGEQFFGPGTRLTVL.

The chain recombines TRBV9 with TRBJ2-7; 8 positions agree with TRBD1. Trimming took 5 bases from V and 3 from J; bases not matched to a gene: 7. The CDR3 is 14 amino acids. The germline gives CDR1 SGDLS, CDR2 YYNGEE. CDR3 residues: CASRPGQDIYEQYF. The CDR3 DNA sequence: TGTGCCAGCAGACCGGGACAGGACATCTACGAGCAGTACTTC. The full variable domain, its missing parts supplied by reference TRBV9 and TRBJ2-7, is DSGVTQTPKHLITATGQRVTLRCSPRSGDLSVYWYQQSLDQGLQFLIQYYNGEERAKGNILERFSAQQFPDLHSELNLSSLELGDSALYFCASRPGQDIYEQYFGPGTRLTVT.

The rearrangement uses TRBV7-3 and TRBJ2-7; the match to TRBD1 covers 10 bases. The V and J ends lost 5 bases and 5 bases, in that order; junction bases with no gene match: 9. The CDR3 runs to 15 residues. Germline values: CDR1 SGHTA, CDR2 FQGTGA. The CDR3 sequence is CASSLRGQGMDEQYF. For the CDR3, the DNA is TGTGCCAGCAGCCTAAGGGGACAGGGGATGGACGAGCAGTACTTC.

This clone turned up a few times. The CDR3 DNA reads as TGCGCCAGCAGCCCGTTGGAACAGTTCGAAGCTTTCTTT. This translates into CASSPLEQFEAFF. The genes are TRBV4-1 and TRBJ1-1; D gene ambiguous. The CDR3 length is 13 residues. The germline V and J ends were trimmed by 4 bases and 8 bases, with 14 bases remaining between them. Germline CDR1 is MGHRA and CDR2 is YSYEKL.

The V gene is TRBV25-1, the J gene TRBJ2-7; D gene ambiguous. V was cut by 1 base and J by 4 bases, with 11 bases left in between. The CDR3 is made up of 14 amino acids. Germline V gene data show CDR1 as MGHDK and CDR2 as SYGVNS. The CDR3: CASSEFPGSYEQYF. The CDR3 DNA sequence: TGTGCCAGCAGTGAATTTCCAGGATCATACGAGCAGTACTTC.

The chain recombines TRBV27 with TRBJ2-7; TRBD1 matches at 11 bases. This CDR3 spans 15 amino acids. In germline, CDR1 is MNHEY, CDR2 SMNVEV (reference sequence). V lost 5 bases, J lost 4 bases, and 7 bases stayed unmatched. The CDR3 is CASSVSGTGGYEQYF. The CDR3 DNA reads as TGTGCCAGCAGTGTAAGCGGGACAGGGGGGTACGAGCAGTACTTC.

This chain links TRBV7-2 with TRBJ2-2; tentative D call: TRBD2 (5 bases). With 6 bases removed from V and 6 bases from J, the gap between germline ends came to 14 bases. The CDR3 extends over 14 amino acids. The V gene's germline CDR1 is SGHTA and CDR2 FQGNSA. The CDR3 coding sequence is TGTGCCAGCAGGCCAATTTTAGCGCCCGGGGAGCTGTTTTTT. This gives the protein CASRPILAPGELFF.

The chain couples TRBV7-9 to TRBJ2-5; 12 positions agree with TRBD2. CDR1 is SEHNR and CDR2 is FQNEAQ in the germline V gene (reference sequence). V lost 1 base and J lost 2; bases outside the gene matches: 5. The CDR3 is made up of 17 amino acids. Written as DNA, the CDR3 is TGTGCCAGCAGCTTAGAACTAGCGGGGGGATCGCAAGAGACCCAGTACTTC. Translated, it gives CASSLELAGGSQETQYF.

This chain joins TRBV4-3 and TRBJ1-1, with 7 bases lining up with TRBD1. V shed 3 bases and J 4 bases; nucleotides not matched to a gene: 8. In germline, CDR1 is LGHNA, CDR2 YSLEER. The CDR3 runs to 15 residues. CDR3 in amino acids: CASSHDRALGTEAFF. CDR3 nucleotides: TGCGCCAGCAGCCACGACAGGGCTCTCGGCACTGAAGCTTTCTTT.

This chain connects TRBV6-4 to TRBJ2-3, with 9 bases identical to TRBD2. CDR3 length: 16 amino acids. The germline gives CDR1 MRHNA, CDR2 SNTAGT. V shed 2 bases, J shed 4 bases, and the junction held 7 bases outside the gene matches. The CDR3 region has the DNA TGTGCCAGCAGTGACAAGCCTAGCGGGGCTTCAGATACGCAGTATTTT. Amino acid sequence: CASSDKPSGASDTQYF.

A single count supports this clone. This rearrangement joins TRBV5-1 to TRBJ2-3; 7 bases are a match to TRBD2. Germline V gene data show CDR1 as SGHRS and CDR2 as YFSETQ. With 4 bases clipped from V and 4 bases from J, the junction kept 3 bases outside the gene matches. The CDR3 has 13 residues. In DNA, the CDR3 is TGCGCCAGCAGCCCGGGGGGTGCAGATACGCAGTATTTT. Its protein is CASSPGGADTQYF.

This chain uses TRBV7-9 with TRBJ2-5, with D perhaps TRBD2 (6 bases). Germline loops: CDR1 SEHNR, CDR2 FQNEAQ (reference sequence). V was pared by 2 bases and J by 4 bases, with 23 bases between. CDR3 length: 18 amino acids. CDR3 sequence (DNA): TGTGCCAGCAGCTTAAGGAAAGACGGGCCGCCCGGGGGAGAGACCCAGTACTTC. Its translation is CASSLRKDGPPGGETQYF.

This chain connects TRBV11-2 to TRBJ2-2; TRBD1 agrees at 7 bases. Germline trimming cut 1 base from V and 0 bases from J; bases unmatched to any gene: 5. Germline CDR1 is SGHAT and CDR2 is FQNNGV. The CDR3 totals 17 residues. The CDR3 region has the DNA TGTGCCAGCAGCTTAGTTATGGGGACAGCGAACACCGGGGAGCTGTTTTTT. This gives the protein CASSLVMGTANTGELFF.

J is TRBJ1-1 and V is TRBV30; TRBD1 agrees at 9 bases. The CDR3 is made up of 17 amino acids. V dropped 7 bases and J dropped 2; count of bases not matched to a gene: 17. CDR1 and CDR2 (germline): GTSNPN, SVGIG (reference sequence). The CDR3 here is CAFSIKRDRVRNTEAFF. CDR3 in DNA: TGTGCCTTCTCAATCAAACGGGACAGGGTAAGAAACACTGAAGCTTTCTTT.

The V call is TRBV5-4, the J call TRBJ2-5; D unclear. The V and J ends lost 4 bases and 4 bases respectively, with 20 bases between them. Germline loops: CDR1 SGHNT, CDR2 YYREEE (reference sequence). CDR3 size: 16 residues. The CDR3 sequence: CASSPKAGYEGETQYF. CDR3 DNA sequence: TGTGCCAGCAGCCCTAAGGCCGGGTACGAAGGAGAGACCCAGTACTTC.

As DNA, the CDR3 is TGTGCCAGCAGTGATCGGCGGGGGGGCACAGATACGCAGTATTTT. Protein: CASSDRRGGTDTQYF. This chain joins TRBV6-1 and TRBJ2-3; 8 nucleotides align to TRBD2. The trim removed 3 bases at V and 1 base at J, leaving 3 bases unmatched. CDR1 and CDR2 (germline): MNHNS, SASEGT. The CDR3 is 15 residues long.

The chain has TRBV5-6 and TRBJ2-5, with 10 bases that match TRBD2. Germline trimming cut 2 bases from V and 7 bases from J; bases unmatched to any gene: 8. Germline CDR1 is SGHDT and CDR2 is YYEEEE. CDR3 length: 15 residues. Here the CDR3 reads CASSFGSGGSGTQYF. For the CDR3, the DNA is TGTGCCAGCAGCTTTGGTAGCGGGGGGTCCGGGACCCAGTACTTC.

The chain carries TRBV10-3 and TRBJ2-5, with a possible D match to TRBD1 (5 bases). The assigned J gene may be wrong: the sequence end matches TRBJ2-7 better. CDR1 is ENHRY and CDR2 is SYGVKD in the germline V gene. CDR3 length: 14 residues. CDR3 in amino acids: CAISESRAGNEQYF. Here the CDR3 DNA reads TGTGCCATCAGTGAGTCCAGGGCAGGGAACGAGCAGTACTTC.

The rearrangement uses TRBV4-2 and TRBJ2-7; weak D call: TRBD2 (5 bases). V dropped 4 bases and J dropped 3 bases, with 13 bases sitting between them. CDR3 length: 14 residues. The germline gives CDR1 LGHNA, CDR2 YNFKEQ. The CDR3 DNA is TGTGCCAGCAGCCCCTGGCCTGGACTCTACGAGCAGTACTTC. This gives the protein CASSPWPGLYEQYF.

The rearrangement links TRBV7-8 to TRBJ1-4, with TRBD1 identical over 10 bases. Per the germline V gene, CDR1 is SGHVS and CDR2 is FQNEAQ. The ends lost 5 bases at V and 8 bases at J; junction bases unmatched: 14. The CDR3 covers 17 residues. CDR3 DNA sequence: TGTGCCAGCAGCGGACGGGACAGGGGATTCGTGGGAGAAAAACTGTTTTTT. This translates into CASSGRDRGFVGEKLFF.